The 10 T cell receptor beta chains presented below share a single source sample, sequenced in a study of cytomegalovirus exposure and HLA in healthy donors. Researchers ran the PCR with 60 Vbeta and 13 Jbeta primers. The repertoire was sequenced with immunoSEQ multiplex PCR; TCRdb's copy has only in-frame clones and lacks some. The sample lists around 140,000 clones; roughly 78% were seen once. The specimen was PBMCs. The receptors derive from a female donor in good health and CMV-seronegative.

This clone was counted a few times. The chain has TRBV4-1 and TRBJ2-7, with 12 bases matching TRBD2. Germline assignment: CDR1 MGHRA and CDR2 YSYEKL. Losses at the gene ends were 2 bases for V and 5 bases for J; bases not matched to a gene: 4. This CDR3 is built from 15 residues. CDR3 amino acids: CASSQRLAGDHEQYF. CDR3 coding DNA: TGCGCCAGCAGCCAAAGACTAGCGGGGGACCACGAGCAGTACTTC.

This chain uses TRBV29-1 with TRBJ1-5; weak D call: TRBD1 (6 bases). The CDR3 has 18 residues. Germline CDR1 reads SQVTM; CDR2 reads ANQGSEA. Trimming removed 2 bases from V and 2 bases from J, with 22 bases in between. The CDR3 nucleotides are TGCAGCGTTGAAATCCCCCCGGACAGTCCCAGGGGCAATCAGCCCCAGCATTTT. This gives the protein CSVEIPPDSPRGNQPQHF.

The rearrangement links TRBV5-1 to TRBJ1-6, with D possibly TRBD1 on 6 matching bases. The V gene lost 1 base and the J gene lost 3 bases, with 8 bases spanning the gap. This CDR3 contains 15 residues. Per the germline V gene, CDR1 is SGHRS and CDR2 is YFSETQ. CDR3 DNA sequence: TGCGCCAGCAGCTTGCAGACAGGCTATAATTCACCCCTCCACTTT. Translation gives CASSLQTGYNSPLHF.

This CDR3 reads CASSRTGIGNTIYF. CDR3 nucleotide sequence: TGTGCCAGCAGCCGAACAGGGATAGGGAACACCATATATTTT. The rearrangement links TRBV9 to TRBJ1-3; D is possibly TRBD1 (6 bases). The CDR3 sequence is 14 residues long. The V gene's germline CDR1 is SGDLS and CDR2 YYNGEE. V shed 4 bases and J shed 7 bases, with 15 bases lying between them.

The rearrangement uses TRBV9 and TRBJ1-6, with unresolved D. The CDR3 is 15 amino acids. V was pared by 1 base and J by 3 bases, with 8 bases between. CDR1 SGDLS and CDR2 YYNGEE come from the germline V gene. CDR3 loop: CASSVRSGYNSPLHF. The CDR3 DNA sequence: TGTGCCAGCAGCGTAAGGAGTGGCTATAATTCACCCCTCCACTTT.

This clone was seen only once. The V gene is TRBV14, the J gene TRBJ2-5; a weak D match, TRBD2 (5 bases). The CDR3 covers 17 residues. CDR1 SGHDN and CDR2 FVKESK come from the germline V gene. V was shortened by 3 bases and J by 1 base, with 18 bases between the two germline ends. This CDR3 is CASSHLDFGNRQETQYF. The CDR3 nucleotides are TGTGCCAGCAGCCATCTAGATTTCGGGAATCGCCAAGAGACCCAGTACTTC. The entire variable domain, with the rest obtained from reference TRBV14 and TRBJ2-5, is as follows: EAGVTQFPSHSVIEKGQTVTLRCDPISGHDNLYWYRRVMGKEIKFLLHFVKESKQDESGMPNNRFLAERTGGTYSTLKVQPAELEDSGVYFCASSHLDFGNRQETQYFGPGTRLLVL.

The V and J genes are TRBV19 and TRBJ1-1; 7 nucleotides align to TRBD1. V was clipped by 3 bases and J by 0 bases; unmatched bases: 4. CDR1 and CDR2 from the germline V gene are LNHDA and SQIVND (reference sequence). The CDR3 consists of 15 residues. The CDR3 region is CASSIRGQMNTEAFF. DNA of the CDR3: TGTGCCAGTAGTATTAGGGGGCAAATGAACACTGAAGCTTTCTTT.

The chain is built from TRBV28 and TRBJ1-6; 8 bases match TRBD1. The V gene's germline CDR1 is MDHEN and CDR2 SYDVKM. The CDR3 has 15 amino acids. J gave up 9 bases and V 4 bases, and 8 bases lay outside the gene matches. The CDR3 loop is CASSSTGEGGSPLHF. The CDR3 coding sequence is TGTGCCAGCAGTTCGACAGGGGAAGGGGGTTCACCCCTCCACTTT.

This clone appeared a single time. The CDR3 sequence is CASSFPAGGNYEQYF. The CDR3 DNA reads TGTGCCAGCAGCTTTCCAGCGGGTGGTAACTACGAGCAGTACTTC. The chain couples TRBV7-9 to TRBJ2-7, with D perhaps matching TRBD2 (6 bases). CDR3 length: 15 amino acids. V was shortened by 3 bases and J by 3 bases, with 15 bases between the two germline ends. CDR1 is SEHNR and CDR2 is FQNEAQ in the germline V gene (reference sequence). Supplemented by reference TRBV7-9 and TRBJ2-7, the full variable domain reads DTGVSQNPRHKITKRGQNVTFRCDPISEHNRLYWYRQTLGQGPEFLTYFQNEAQLEKSRLLSDRFSAERPKGSFSTLEIQRTEQGDSAMYLCASSFPAGGNYEQYFGPGTRLTVT.

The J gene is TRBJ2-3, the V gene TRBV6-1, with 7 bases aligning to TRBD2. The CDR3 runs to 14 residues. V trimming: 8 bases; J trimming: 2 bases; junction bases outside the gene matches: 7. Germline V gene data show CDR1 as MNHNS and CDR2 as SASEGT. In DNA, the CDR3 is TGTGCCAGCCGGGACGGACTAGTCACAGATACGCAGTATTTT. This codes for CASRDGLVTDTQYF.